This entry lists 29 T cell receptor beta chains sequenced from one sample in a study of T-cell reconstitution after alpha-beta-depleted transplantation in children (dated by TCRdb to 2016 to 2017). The library was built by means of PCR. The instrument given in TCRdb is Illumina HiSeq 2500. To normalize quantification of the TCRbeta repertoire, the TCR libraries were built with molecular barcoding that relied on unique molecular identifiers. TCRdb reprocessing: public reads trimmed at Q25 with fastp, clones called with MiXCR, in-frame beta chains kept. Rows merge per CDR3 protein into single entries with the most common DNA and genes. This sample lists over 150,000 distinct CDR3 sequences; about 15% were detected once. Of the sample, less than 15% falls within the top ten clones. The source was PBMCs from the stem cell graft donor, collected from the stem cell graft. The source of these receptors is a human donor who donated a stem cell graft to a child with acute lymphoblastic leukemia.

This clonotype appeared many times. V and J are TRBV5-1 and TRBJ2-2, with TRBD2 matching 15 bases. The CDR3 contains 18 residues. V dropped 4 bases and J dropped 8; count of bases not matched to a gene: 12. Germline V gene data show CDR1 as SGHRS and CDR2 as YFSETQ. CDR3 amino acids: CASSNSWTSGRDSGELFF. CDR3 sequence (DNA): TGCGCCAGCAGCAACTCCTGGACTAGCGGGAGGGATTCGGGGGAGCTGTTTTTT.

In this sample, this clonotype turned up many times. V and J are TRBV20-1 and TRBJ1-2; D possibly corresponds to TRBD1 (5 bases). CDR1 and CDR2 from the germline V gene are DFQATT and SNEGSKA (reference sequence). The CDR3 has 13 residues. Trimming removed 2 bases from V and 5 bases from J, with 12 bases in between. The CDR3 sequence: CSARKTDGYGYTF. The CDR3 nucleotides read TGCAGTGCTAGAAAGACAGATGGATATGGCTACACCTTC.

Ten or more counts support this clonotype. CDR3 sequence: CAISEDLGLAIDSTDTQYF. The CDR3, as DNA: TGTGCCATCAGTGAGGACCTTGGACTAGCTATAGATAGCACAGATACGCAGTATTTT. This chain connects TRBV10-3 to TRBJ2-3; 8 bases line up with TRBD2. The CDR3 contains 19 residues. J lost 0 bases, V lost 2 bases, and 13 bases had no gene match. CDR1 is ENHRY, CDR2 SYGVKD, per germline.

This clonotype was seen more than once but under ten times. The chain combines TRBV20-1 with TRBJ2-3, with TRBD2 as a possible D gene (5 bases). Germline CDR1 is DFQATT and CDR2 is SNEGSKA (reference sequence). The CDR3 is made up of 14 amino acids. Trimming took 4 bases from V and 2 from J, leaving 13 bases between them. CDR3 sequence (DNA): TGCAGTGCTACCAGCGAGGGATTCACAGATACGCAGTATTTT. Translating it yields CSATSEGFTDTQYF.

This chain uses TRBV1 with TRBJ2-1. TRBV1 is designated a pseudogene. The CDR3 covers 13 residues. The CDR3 nucleotides are TGCACCAGAACCTTGAGCTCCTACAATGAGCAGTTCTTC. Protein product: CTRTLSSYNEQFF.

At least ten counts were recorded for this clonotype. The genes are TRBV14 and TRBJ2-7; TRBD1 agrees at 7 bases. V dropped 4 bases and J dropped 2; count of bases not matched to a gene: 8. This CDR3 region has 15 residues. Germline CDR1 and CDR2: SGHDN and FVKESK. The CDR3: CASSLRTGSTYEQYF. CDR3 coding DNA: TGTGCCAGCAGCCTGCGGACAGGTAGCACCTACGAGCAGTACTTC.

This clonotype was counted many times. The rearrangement joins TRBV28 to TRBJ1-2, with a tentative D call TRBD1 (6 bases). The V gene's germline CDR1 is MDHEN and CDR2 SYDVKM. Trimming took 1 base from V and 6 from J, leaving 12 bases between them. The CDR3 has 14 amino acids. The CDR3 nucleotides read TGTGCCAGCAGTTTATTATCAGGGGCGCATGGCTACACCTTC. Its translation: CASSLLSGAHGYTF.

This chain uses TRBV29-1 with TRBJ2-5; D call uncertain. Between the trimmed V and J ends, which lost 0 bases and 4 bases, there was a span of 12 bases. This CDR3 has 14 amino acids. Looked up from germline, CDR1 is SQVTM and CDR2 is ANQGSEA. The CDR3 sequence: CSVEDQRAPETQYF. CDR3 in DNA: TGCAGCGTTGAAGATCAAAGGGCCCCAGAGACCCAGTACTTC.

J is TRBJ2-1 and V is TRBV4-2, with 9 bases that match TRBD2. After removal of 4 bases from V and 8 bases from J, the junction contained 12 bases not matched to a gene. The CDR3 is 16 amino acids. Germline V lookup: CDR1 LGHNA, CDR2 YNFKEQ. This CDR3 is CASSLQPSGNGDEQFF. DNA for the CDR3: TGTGCCAGCAGCCTCCAACCTAGCGGGAATGGCGATGAGCAGTTCTTC.

This clonotype was seen repeatedly, ten times or more. The rearrangement uses TRBV5-1 and TRBJ2-5; tentatively, D is TRBD1 (5 bases). The germline V gene encodes CDR1 SGHRS and CDR2 YFSETQ. V lost 4 bases to trimming and J lost 4 bases, with 20 bases between them. The CDR3 spans 16 residues. The CDR3 DNA follows: TGCGCCAGCAGCCCAGATCCCGCCAGGGTATTAGAGACCCAGTACTTC. Amino acid sequence: CASSPDPARVLETQYF.

The chain carries TRBV2 and TRBJ2-7, with TRBD2 as a possible D gene (6 bases). Germline assignment: CDR1 SNHLY and CDR2 FYNNEI. Trimming took off 4 bases at V and 1 base at J, with 14 bases between the two ends. CDR3 length: 15 residues. The CDR3 sequence is CASSGRPGGSYEQYF. The CDR3 DNA sequence: TGTGCCAGCAGTGGTCGTCCCGGGGGTTCCTACGAGCAGTACTTC.

This clonotype was seen at least ten times. CDR3 protein: CASTPTGGSGANVLTF. The DNA for the CDR3 is TGTGCCAGCACCCCTACAGGGGGCTCTGGGGCCAACGTCCTGACTTTC. This sequence joins TRBV6-1 and TRBJ2-6, with TRBD1 matching 8 bases. The CDR3 spans 16 residues. The germline V gene has CDR1 MNHNS and CDR2 SASEGT. The J segment lost 0 bases and the V segment lost 7 bases, leaving 5 bases of the junction unmatched.

This clonotype was counted many times. This rearrangement joins TRBV5-1 to TRBJ2-7; 10 bases line up with TRBD2. This CDR3 is built from 18 residues. Trimming at V came to 4 bases and at J to 2 bases, leaving 15 bases not matched to a gene. The germline gives CDR1 SGHRS, CDR2 YFSETQ. CDR3 loop: CASSERTSGSRDTYEQYF. The CDR3 DNA is TGCGCCAGCAGCGAAAGGACTAGCGGCTCGAGGGACACCTACGAGCAGTACTTC.

This clonotype has only a few counts. The chain carries TRBV6-1 and TRBJ2-2, with D tentatively TRBD2 (6 bases). V was clipped by 10 bases and J by 0 bases, with 15 bases between them. This CDR3 spans 15 amino acids. The V gene's germline CDR1 is MNHNS and CDR2 SASEGT. CDR3 nucleotides: TGTGCCACCCCCTCGGGACTGACGAACACCGGGGAGCTGTTTTTT. Translating it yields CATPSGLTNTGELFF.

This clonotype was observed at least ten times. The gene calls are TRBV24-1 and TRBJ2-1; D is unclear. V was shortened by 0 bases and J by 8 bases, with 13 bases between the two germline ends. The length of the CDR3 is 15 residues. The V gene's germline CDR1 is KGHDR and CDR2 SFDVKD. In DNA, the CDR3 is TGTGCCACCAGTGATTTGCGCGGCAACCCTCATGAGCAGTTCTTC. Translating it yields CATSDLRGNPHEQFF.

This clonotype was detected ten times or more. This rearrangement joins TRBV5-1 to TRBJ1-1; tentative D call: TRBD1 (6 bases). Germline CDR1 SGHRS, CDR2 YFSETQ. This CDR3 spans 13 amino acids. V was shortened by 4 bases and J by 8 bases, with 15 bases between the two germline ends. The CDR3 reads CASSPDSSPEAFF. The CDR3 bases are TGCGCCAGCAGCCCGGACAGCAGCCCGGAAGCTTTCTTT.

This clonotype has more than one count but fewer than ten. V gene TRBV2 combines with J gene TRBJ1-5; 12 bases are a match to TRBD1. The V gene end was trimmed by 7 bases and the J gene end by 0 bases; junction bases not matched to a gene: 7. This CDR3 comprises 17 residues. CDR1 and CDR2 from the germline V gene are SNHLY and FYNNEI. The CDR3 protein is CASNSGTGGSSNQPQHF. DNA of the CDR3: TGTGCCAGCAATTCCGGGACAGGGGGCAGTAGCAATCAGCCCCAGCATTTT.

This chain uses TRBV11-1 with TRBJ2-7; the match to TRBD2 covers 10 bases. J lost 4 bases, V lost 2 bases, and 14 bases had no gene match. The germline gives CDR1 SGHAT, CDR2 FQDESV (reference sequence). This CDR3 contains 18 residues. In DNA, the CDR3 is TGTGCCAGCAGCTTATCTAAGCGGGAGGGCCCCCGGGATTACGAGCAGTACTTC. As protein: CASSLSKREGPRDYEQYF.

This clonotype was recorded at least ten times. The V gene is TRBV6-2 or TRBV6-3, the J gene TRBJ2-2; 10 bases are a match to TRBD1. With V trimmed by 6 bases and J by 9 bases, 10 bases remained unmatched. The CDR3 contains 15 residues. Germline CDR1 reads MNHEY; CDR2 reads SVGEGT. The CDR3 bases are TGTGCCAGCAGGCCGGGACAGGGGACCCTCAGGGAGCTGTTTTTT. As protein: CASRPGQGTLRELFF.

This clonotype was seen at least ten times. The genes are TRBV10-1 and TRBJ1-2; no clear D. V was clipped by 5 bases and J by 1 base, with 8 bases between them. The CDR3 covers 13 residues. The germline V gene has CDR1 WNHNN and CDR2 SYGVQD (reference sequence). Here the CDR3 DNA reads TGCGCCAGCAGTCCGACCAATAACTATGGCTACACCTTC. Residues: CASSPTNNYGYTF.

Many counts were recorded for this clonotype. This chain links TRBV28 with TRBJ2-1; 13 bases align to TRBD2. Germline assignment: CDR1 MDHEN and CDR2 SYDVKM. The CDR3 loop spans 15 amino acids. The V segment lost 6 bases and the J segment 5 bases; nucleotides outside the gene matches: 4. The CDR3 coding sequence is TGTGCCAGCAGCTCACTAGCGGGAGGGCACAATGAGCAGTTCTTC. Protein product: CASSSLAGGHNEQFF. Full variable domain (missing parts from reference TRBV28 and TRBJ2-1): DVKVTQSSRYLVKRTGEKVFLECVQDMDHENMFWYRQDPGLGLRLIYFSYDVKMKEKGDIPEGYSVSREKKERFSLILESASTNQTSMYLCASSSLAGGHNEQFFGPGTRLTVL.

This clonotype was seen many times. This rearrangement joins TRBV12-3 or TRBV12-4 to TRBJ1-5, with D possibly matching TRBD1 (5 bases). The CDR3 has 14 amino acids. The ends were cut back, 5 bases at V and 7 bases at J, with 15 bases in the middle. As DNA, the CDR3 is TGTGCCAGCAGTACCAGGGAGCGGCGGCAGCCCCAGCATTTT. Translated, it gives CASSTRERRQPQHF.

V and J are TRBV5-1 and TRBJ2-1; 11 bases are a match to TRBD2. J was trimmed by 7 bases and V by 3 bases; bases with no gene match: 15. The CDR3 totals 18 residues. Germline V gives CDR1 SGHRS, CDR2 YFSETQ. CDR3 region: CASSSGLAAVALGNEQFF. CDR3 nucleotide sequence: TGCGCCAGCAGCTCGGGACTAGCGGCTGTGGCTTTGGGGAATGAGCAGTTCTTC.

This clonotype was seen a few times. This sequence joins TRBV4-2 and TRBJ2-7; TRBD2 agrees at 12 bases. Trimming took 4 bases from V and 0 from J; bases not matched to a gene: 10. This CDR3 is 18 amino acids long. Germline V gene lookup returns CDR1 LGHNA and CDR2 YNFKEQ. The CDR3 nucleotides read TGTGCCAGCAGCCCGGGGCTAGCGGGAGGGCCGTACTCCTACGAGCAGTACTTC. Translation gives CASSPGLAGGPYSYEQYF.

CDR3 bases: TGTGCCAGCCGCCCCGGGACGAACACCGGGGAGCTGTTTTTT. Its protein is CASRPGTNTGELFF. The chain links TRBV5-4 to TRBJ2-2; tentative D call: TRBD2 (5 bases). V was pared by 7 bases and J by 0 bases, with 10 bases between. The CDR3 runs 14 residues. CDR1 and CDR2 (germline): SGHNT, YYREEE (reference sequence).

Details on this clonotype: Being one base from a much bigger clone, this may be a read error. This CDR3 is missing its conserved last phenylalanine or tryptophan, likely due to a read error. The V call is TRBV12-3 or TRBV12-4, the J call TRBJ2-2; D is unclear. The CDR3 totals 16 residues. Trimming removed 5 bases from V and 2 bases from J, with 15 bases in between. CDR3 coding DNA: TGTGCCAGCAGTGCCAGGTCCCGGTTAAACACCGGGGAGCTGTTTTTG. The encoded protein is CASSARSRLNTGELFL.

This clonotype has ten or more counts. The rearrangement links TRBV5-1 to TRBJ2-6; 9 bases agree with TRBD1. The ends lost 4 bases at V and 1 base at J; junction bases unmatched: 18. There are 21 residues in the CDR3. CDR1 is SGHRS and CDR2 is YFSETQ in the germline V gene. Written as DNA, the CDR3 is TGCGCCAGCAGCATGAAAAGTTTACGGGACAGGGCTGTTTCTGGGGCCAACGTCCTGACTTTC. It is translated as CASSMKSLRDRAVSGANVLTF.

This clonotype was detected ten times or more. The rearrangement uses TRBV20-1 and TRBJ1-1; D unresolved. The V end lost 0 bases, the J end lost 4 bases, and 9 bases lay between the germline ends. Germline CDR1 is DFQATT and CDR2 is SNEGSKA (reference sequence). The CDR3 length is 13 residues. The CDR3 loop is CSAREGWSTEAFF. CDR3 nucleotides: TGCAGTGCTAGAGAAGGCTGGAGCACTGAAGCTTTCTTT.

The chain couples TRBV7-2 to TRBJ1-4; possibly TRBD1 for D (5 bases). Looked up from germline, CDR1 is SGHTA and CDR2 is FQGNSA. Trimming left V 5 bases short and J 1 base short, with 11 bases between. The CDR3 has 15 residues. The CDR3 here is CASSAQGGTNEKLFF. The CDR3 DNA follows: TGTGCCAGCAGCGCTCAGGGCGGAACTAATGAAAAACTGTTTTTT.